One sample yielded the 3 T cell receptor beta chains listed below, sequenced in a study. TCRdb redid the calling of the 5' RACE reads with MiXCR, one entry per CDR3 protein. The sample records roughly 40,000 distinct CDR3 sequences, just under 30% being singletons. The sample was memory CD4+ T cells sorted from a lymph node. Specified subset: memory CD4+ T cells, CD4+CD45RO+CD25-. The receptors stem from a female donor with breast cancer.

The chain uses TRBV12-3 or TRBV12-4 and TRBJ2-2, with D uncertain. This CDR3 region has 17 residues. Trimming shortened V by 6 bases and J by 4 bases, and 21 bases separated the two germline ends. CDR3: CASSLLQEVHTTGELFF. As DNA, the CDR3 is TGTGCCAGCAGCCTCCTCCAGGAAGTGCATACCACCGGGGAGCTGTTTTTT.

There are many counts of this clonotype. This CDR3 is CSARDSKTISYEQYF. For the CDR3, the DNA is TGCAGTGCTAGAGATAGTAAGACAATATCCTACGAGCAGTACTTC. This sequence joins TRBV20-1 and TRBJ2-7, with D hard to call. The CDR3 spans 15 residues. Trimming pared 0 bases from V and 1 base from J, leaving 13 bases between. Germline values: CDR1 DFQATT, CDR2 SNEGSKA (reference sequence).

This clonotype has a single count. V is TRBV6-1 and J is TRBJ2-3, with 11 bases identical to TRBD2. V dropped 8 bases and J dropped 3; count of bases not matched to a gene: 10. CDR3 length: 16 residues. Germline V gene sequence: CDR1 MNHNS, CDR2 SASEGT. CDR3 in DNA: TGTGCCAGCGGCGGGACTAGCGGAGGTGGGACAGATACGCAGTATTTT. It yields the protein CASGGTSGGGTDTQYF.